This record looks at one T cell receptor (beta chain) sequence and its context. Repertoires were generated with immunoSEQ multiplex PCR, while TCRdb's copy carries only in-frame clones and drops some. The repertoire holds 100,000 or so clones, with more than 85% as singletons. These data belong to a study of blood T cell repertoires in COVID-19. On the study more broadly: Researchers got acute and convalescent COVID-19 samples from the United States, Italy and Spain.

Germline trimming cut 5 bases from V and 6 bases from J; bases unmatched to any gene: 6. Germline loops: CDR1 SGHVS, CDR2 FNYEAQ. The CDR3 totals 14 residues. V usage is TRBV7-6 and J usage is TRBJ2-2, with 7 bases fitting TRBD2. The sample taken for sequencing was peripheral blood. The clonotype was recovered from a man younger than 40 in a cohort sampled during active COVID-19. The CDR3 protein is CASSPKGRAGELFF. The CDR3 DNA follows: TGTGCCAGCAGCCCAAAAGGGAGGGCCGGGGAGCTGTTTTTT.